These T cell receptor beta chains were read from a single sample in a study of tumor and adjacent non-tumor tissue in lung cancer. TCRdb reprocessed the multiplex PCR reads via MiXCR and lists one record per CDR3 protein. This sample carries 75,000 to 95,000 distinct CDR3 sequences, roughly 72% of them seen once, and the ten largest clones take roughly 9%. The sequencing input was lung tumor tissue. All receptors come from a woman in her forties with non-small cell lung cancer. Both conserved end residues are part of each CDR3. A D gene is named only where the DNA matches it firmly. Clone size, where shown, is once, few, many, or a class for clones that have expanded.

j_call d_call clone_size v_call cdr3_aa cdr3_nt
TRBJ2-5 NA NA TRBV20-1 CSALPHSSGQETQYF TGCAGTGCTCTTCCTCACTCTAGCGGACAGGAGACCCAGTACTTC
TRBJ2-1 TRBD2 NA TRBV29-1 CSVHVTSVGGNEQFF TGCAGCGTTCATGTCACTAGCGTGGGGGGCAATGAGCAGTTCTTC
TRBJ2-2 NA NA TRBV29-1 CSARGVVELFF TGCAGTGCGAGAGGGGTTGTGGAGCTGTTTTTT
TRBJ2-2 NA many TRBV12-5 CASGFGPGPDTGELFF TGTGCTAGTGGTTTCGGACCGGGACCTGACACCGGGGAGCTGTTTTTT
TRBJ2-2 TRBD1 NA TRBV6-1 CASSETGLGKLFF TGTGCCAGTAGTGAGACAGGGCTCGGGAAGCTGTTTTTT
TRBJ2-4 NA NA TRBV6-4 CANSVQVGGLRLLAKNIQYF TGTGCCAACAGTGTCCAGGTCGGGGGGCTTCGTCTCCTAGCCAAAAACATTCAGTACTTC
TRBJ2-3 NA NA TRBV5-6 CASSLEARGGRTGDTHYF TGTGCCAGCAGCTTGGAAGCTAGGGGGGGCCGAACAGGAGATACGCACTATTTT
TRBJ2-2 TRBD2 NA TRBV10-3 CAIGGEVSTGELFF TGTGCCATCGGGGGGGAAGTTAGCACCGGGGAGCTGTTTTTT
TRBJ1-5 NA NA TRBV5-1 CASSLAPGPQHF TGCGCCAGCAGCCTCGCCCCAGGGCCGCAGCATTTT
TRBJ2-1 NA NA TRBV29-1 CSIELVRGAVDEQFF TGCAGCATTGAATTGGTCAGGGGGGCCGTCGATGAGCAGTTCTTC
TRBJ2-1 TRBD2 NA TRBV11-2 CASRRFKGTSPPNNEQFF TGTGCCAGCCGGAGGTTTAAGGGGACTAGCCCTCCTAACAATGAGCAGTTCTTC
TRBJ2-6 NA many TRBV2 CASRGGVGSGANVLTF TGTGCCTCGAGAGGGGGAGTTGGCTCTGGGGCCAACGTCCTGACTTTC
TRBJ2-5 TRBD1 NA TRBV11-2 CASSLRFPSAGQEETHYF TGTGCCAGCAGCTTACGATTCCCTAGCGCGGGACAGGAGGAAACCCACTACTTC
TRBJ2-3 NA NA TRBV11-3 CASNLILADIQYF TGTGCCAGCAACTTAATCCTCGCAGATATTCAGTATTTT
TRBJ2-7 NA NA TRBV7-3 CGSSPQFGEQYF TGTGGCAGCAGCCCGCAGTTTGGCGAGCAGTACTTC
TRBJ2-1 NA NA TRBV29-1 CSVNPGRDNKQFF TGCAGCGTTAACCCAGGGCGGGACAATAAGCAATTCTTC
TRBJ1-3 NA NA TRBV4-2 CASSPQQWDRRNTIYF TGTGCCAGCAGCCCGCAGCAATGGGATAGAAGAAACACCATATATTTT
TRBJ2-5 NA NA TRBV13 CANSLGKTQYF TGTGCCAACAGCTTAGGGAAGACACAGTACTTC
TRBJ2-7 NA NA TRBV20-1 CSVQGTTGTYEQYF TGCAGTGTTCAGGGAACAACGGGTACCTACGAGCAGTACTTC
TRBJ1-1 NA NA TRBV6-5 CVSSSPGRDTEAFF TGTGTCAGTAGCAGCCCGGGACGGGACACTGAAGCTTTCTTT
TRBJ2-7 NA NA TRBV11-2 CARSPTQGIPYEQYF TGTGCCAGAAGCCCAACCCAGGGGATCCCCTACGAGCAGTACTTC
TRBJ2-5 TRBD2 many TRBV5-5 CASSRGDGGVETQYF TGTGCCAGCAGCAGGGGGGACGGGGGGGTTGAGACCCAGTACTTC
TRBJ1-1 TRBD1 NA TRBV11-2 CASGVRGANKVFF TGTGCCAGCGGAGTCAGGGGGGCGAATAAAGTTTTCTTT
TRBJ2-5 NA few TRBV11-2 CASSLVGQRAQETQYF TGTGCCAGCAGCTTAGTTGGGCAGAGAGCCCAAGAGACCCAATACTTC
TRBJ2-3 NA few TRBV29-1 CSVEDPGAGDTRFF TGCAGCGTTGAAGATCCGGGGGCCGGAGATACGCGGTTTTTT
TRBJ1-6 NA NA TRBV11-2 CPSSSILGTNRGSPLHF TGTCCCAGCAGCTCAATATTAGGGACAAACCGGGGTTCACCCCTCCACTTT
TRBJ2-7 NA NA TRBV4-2 CASCSDGITYVQYF TGTGCCAGCTGCTCGGACGGCATCACCTACGTGCAGTACTTC
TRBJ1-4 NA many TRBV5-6 CASSLANSEKLFF TGTGCCAGCAGCTTGGCCAACAGCGAAAAACTGTTTTTT
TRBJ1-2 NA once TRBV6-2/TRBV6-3 CASNTASCYTF TGTGCCAGCAATACTGCATCCTGCTACACCTTC
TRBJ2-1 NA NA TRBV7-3 CASSRGAGGKQFF TGTGCCAGCAGCAGGGGGGCCGGGGGTAAGCAGTTCTTC
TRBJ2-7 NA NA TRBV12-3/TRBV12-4 CASSVRVSYEQYF TGTGCCAGCAGTGTTAGGGTGTCCTACGAGCAGTACTTC
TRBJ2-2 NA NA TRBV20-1 CSATWGDTGGLFF TGCAGTGCCACGTGGGGGGACACCGGGGGGCTGTTTTTT
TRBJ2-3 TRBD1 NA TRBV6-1 CVNSERRTGRTDTQYF TGTGTCAACAGTGAACGTCGGACAGGGCGCACAGATACGCAGTATTTT
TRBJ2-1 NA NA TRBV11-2 CSSSKTLAALYSEHFF TGTTCCAGCAGCAAGACACTAGCTGCACTTTACAGTGAGCACTTCTTC
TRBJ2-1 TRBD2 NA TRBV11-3 CASSLDQGIQAGVGNEQFF TGTGCCAGCAGCTTAGATCAAGGGATACAAGCGGGAGTTGGCAATGAACAGTTCTTC
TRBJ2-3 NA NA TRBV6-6 CASSQTGDLVGGRNTQYF TGTGCCAGCAGTCAGACAGGGGATCTAGTGGGAGGGAGGAATACACAGTATTTT
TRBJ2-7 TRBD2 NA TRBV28 CASSSRGAGYSYEQYF TGTGCCAGCAGTTCGCGGGGGGCGGGATACTCCTACGAGCAGTACTTC
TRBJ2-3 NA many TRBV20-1 CSARDRLEINTDTQYF TGCAGTGCTAGAGATCGGCTGGAAATAAACACAGATACGCAGTATTTT
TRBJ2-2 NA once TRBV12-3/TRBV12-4 CASSRRSTGKLFF TGTGCCAGCAGTAGACGGAGCACCGGGAAGCTGTTTTTT
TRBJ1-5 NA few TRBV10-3 CAISVGGGGQPQHF TGTGCCATCAGTGTCGGGGGGGGTGGTCAGCCCCAGCATTTT
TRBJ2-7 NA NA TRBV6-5 CASSRNSRGNSYEQYF TGTGCCAGCAGCAGGAACAGCAGAGGAAACTCCTACGAACAGTACTTC
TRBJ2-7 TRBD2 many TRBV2 CASSGGGHYEQYF TGTGCCAGCAGCGGGGGGGGACACTACGAGCAGTACTTC
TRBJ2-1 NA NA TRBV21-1 CASSKPNRTRSPEQFF TGTGCCAGCAGCAAACCCAACAGGACAAGGAGCCCTGAGCAGTTCTTC
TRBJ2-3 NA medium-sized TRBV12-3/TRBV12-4 CASSPGVAWGTDTQYF TGTGCCAGCAGTCCCGGGGTAGCCTGGGGGACAGATACGCAGTATTTT
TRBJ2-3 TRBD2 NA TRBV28 CASNPRLWGGGAATQYF TGTGCCAGCAATCCCCGTTTGTGGGGGGGAGGGGCAGCTACGCAGTATTTT
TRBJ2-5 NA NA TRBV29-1 CSVGGRSMETQYF TGCAGCGTTGGAGGCAGGAGCATGGAGACCCAGTACTTC
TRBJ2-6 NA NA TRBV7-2 CASNLHISGANVLTF TGTGCCAGCAACTTACATATCTCTGGGGCCAACGTCCTGACTTTC
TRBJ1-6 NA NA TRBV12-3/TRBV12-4 CANRPGRGMTSSPLHF TGTGCCAACAGACCCGGTAGGGGCATGACTAGTTCACCCCTCCACTTT
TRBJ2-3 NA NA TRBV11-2 CASNRTGTDSMQYF TGTGCCAGCAACCGCACAGGCACGGACAGTATGCAGTATTTT
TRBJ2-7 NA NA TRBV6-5 CGCGRTYEQYF TGTGGATGCGGACGGACCTACGAACAGTACTTC
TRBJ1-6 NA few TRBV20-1 CSAPGASKPSPLHF TGCAGTGCTCCCGGGGCCTCTAAGCCTTCACCCCTCCACTTT
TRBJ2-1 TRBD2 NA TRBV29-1 CSVKVRLAGGPGEQSF TGCAGCGTGAAGGTCAGACTAGCGGGAGGGCCGGGTGAGCAATCCTTC
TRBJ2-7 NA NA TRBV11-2 CASCLDPQRSYEQYF TGTGCCAGTTGCTTAGATCCTCAGAGGTCCTACGAGCAGTACTTC
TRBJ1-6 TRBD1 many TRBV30 CAWSYRDSWYSPLHF TGTGCCTGGAGTTACCGGGACAGTTGGTATTCACCCCTCCACTTT
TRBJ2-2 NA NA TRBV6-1 CANTIEGPGKLFF TGTGCCAACACTATCGAGGGGCCCGGGAAGCTGTTTTTT
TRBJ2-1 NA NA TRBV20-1 CSADRRNLRANEQFF TGCAGTGCCGACAGGCGGAACCTCCGGGCTAATGAGCAGTTCTTC
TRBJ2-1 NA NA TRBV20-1 CSASAHRGYNEQFF TGCAGTGCTAGTGCACATCGGGGCTACAATGAGCAGTTCTTC
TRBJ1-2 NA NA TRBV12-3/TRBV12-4 CASSFGQGRDYTF TGTGCCAGCAGTTTTGGTCAGGGGAGGGACTACACCTTC
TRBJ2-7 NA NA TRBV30 CAWSQGHSYEHYF TGTGCCTGGAGCCAGGGCCACTCCTACGAGCATTACTTC
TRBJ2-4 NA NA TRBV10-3 CAISVVTVNIQYF TGTGCCATCAGTGTCGTCACTGTAAACATTCAGTACTTT